This T cell receptor beta chain is drawn from a study of T cell responses to AZD1222 COVID-19 vaccine. Study results and caveats: Spike-wide coverage was observed for vaccine-associated CD4 TCRs, with dominant responses at 160-218 and 743-854. There were mostly white British donors and more females than males, and clonal diversity was possibly underestimated.

This clone occurred once. The antigen remains undetermined. Generated by immunoSEQ multiplex PCR, the TCRdb table keeps only in-frame clones and is missing some. The repertoire consists of about 150,000 clones, with roughly 90% occurring once and the leading ten covering 2.5% to 3.5%. This TCR derives from an adult who received the AZD1222 COVID-19 vaccine. The sequences come from peripheral blood, collected 28 days after the second AZD1222 dose.

This CDR3 reads CATADRAAPTGEKLFF. CDR3 nucleotides: TGTGCCACCGCAGATAGGGCCGCACCCACCGGGGAAAAACTGTTTTTT. The chain couples TRBV10-3 to TRBJ1-4; D call uncertain. The CDR3 covers 16 residues. With 10 bases removed from V and 8 bases from J, the gap between germline ends came to 26 bases. CDR1 is ENHRY and CDR2 is SYGVKD in the germline V gene.